These 26 T cell receptor beta chains were sequenced from one sample in a study of T cell responses to AZD1222 COVID-19 vaccine. Sequencing was performed with immunoSEQ multiplex PCR; in TCRdb, only in-frame clones are kept and a portion is missing. The sample contains some 150,000 clones, roughly 80% of which appear only once. This material consisted of peripheral blood, taken on day 0 of MenACWY control vaccination. The receptors were sampled from an adult in good health.

This clone has just one count. This sequence joins TRBV3-1 (or the pseudogene TRBV3-2) and TRBJ1-2; a weak D match, TRBD1 (5 bases). Trimming shortened V by 3 bases and J by 5 bases, and 10 bases separated the two germline ends. This CDR3 region has 13 residues. Germline CDR1 is LGHDT and CDR2 is YNNKEL (reference sequence). DNA of the CDR3: TGTGCCAGCAGCCAGGGACGGTCATATGGCTACACCTTC. It specifies CASSQGRSYGYTF.

This rearrangement joins TRBV5-8 to TRBJ1-1, with a tentative D call TRBD1 (5 bases). Germline CDR1 is SGHTS and CDR2 is YDEGEE. V dropped 5 bases and J dropped 0 bases, with 11 bases sitting between them. The CDR3 spans 14 residues. The DNA for the CDR3 is TGTGCCAGCAGTTCATGGGGCATGAACACTGAAGCTTTCTTT. Its translation: CASSSWGMNTEAFF.

The J gene is TRBJ2-7, the V gene TRBV10-2; TRBD2 aligns across 16 bases. V lost 6 bases to trimming and J lost 0 bases; unmatched junction nucleotides: 11. CDR3 length: 19 amino acids. Germline assignment: CDR1 WSHSY and CDR2 SAAADI. For the CDR3, the DNA is TGCGCCAGCAGCCAGGTTCCGGGACTAGCGGGGGGGAGCTCCTACGAGCAGTACTTC. This sequence encodes CASSQVPGLAGGSSYEQYF.

This clone was seen a handful of times. The chain combines TRBV7-2 with TRBJ2-7; weak D call: TRBD1 (5 bases). The CDR3 is made up of 13 amino acids. CDR1 SGHTA and CDR2 FQGNSA come from the germline V gene. Trimming removed 3 bases at V and 3 bases at J, with 9 bases between. This chain's CDR3 is CASSLTVFYEQYF. Here the CDR3 DNA reads TGTGCCAGCAGCTTGACAGTTTTCTACGAGCAGTACTTC.

V is TRBV3-1 (or the pseudogene TRBV3-2) and J is TRBJ1-2, with D maybe TRBD1 (6 bases). CDR3 length: 15 residues. V was pared by 1 base and J by 6 bases, with 15 bases between. Germline assignment: CDR1 LGHDT and CDR2 YNNKEL (reference sequence). CDR3 amino acids: CASSQVHVNRDGYTF. The CDR3 nucleotides are TGTGCCAGCAGCCAAGTTCATGTGAACAGGGATGGCTACACCTTC.

The chain links TRBV5-1 to TRBJ1-2; D ambiguous. Germline assignment: CDR1 SGHRS and CDR2 YFSETQ. Trimming took 1 base from V and 4 from J, leaving 8 bases between them. This CDR3 comprises 13 residues. The CDR3 is CASSLTDTYGYTF. CDR3 sequence (DNA): TGCGCCAGCAGCTTGACGGATACCTATGGCTACACCTTC. Drawing the rest from reference TRBV5-1 and TRBJ1-2, the complete variable domain is KAGVTQTPRYLIKTRGQQVTLSCSPISGHRSVSWYQQTPGQGLQFLFEYFSETQRNKGNFPGRFSGRQFSNSRSEMNVSTLELGDSALYLCASSLTDTYGYTFGSGTRLTVV.

The chain links TRBV7-9 to TRBJ1-6; D may be TRBD1 (5 bases). The germline V gene encodes CDR1 SEHNR and CDR2 FQNEAQ (reference sequence). V lost 6 bases and J lost 5, with 20 bases in between. This CDR3 contains 17 residues. CDR3 coding DNA: TGTGCCAGCAGATACTCGCCCTCGGGACTGAATAATTCACCCCTCCACTTT. Translating it yields CASRYSPSGLNNSPLHF. Full variable domain (missing parts from reference TRBV7-9 and TRBJ1-6): DTGVSQNPRHKITKRGQNVTFRCDPISEHNRLYWYRQTLGQGPEFLTYFQNEAQLEKSRLLSDRFSAERPKGSFSTLEIQRTEQGDSAMYLCASRYSPSGLNNSPLHFGNGTRLTVT.

The chain joins TRBV5-4 to TRBJ2-7, with TRBD2 as a possible D gene (6 bases). Between the trimmed V and J ends, which lost 1 base and 9 bases, there was a span of 17 bases. The germline V gene encodes CDR1 SGHNT and CDR2 YYREEE (reference sequence). CDR3 length equals 14 residues. Here the CDR3 DNA reads TGTGCCAGCAGCTTGTTCGGGACTTCTCAGGGGCAGTACGTC. Protein: CASSLFGTSQGQYV.

This clone was counted a few times. The chain has TRBV6-5 and TRBJ2-6; unclear D gene. Germline lookup yields CDR1 MNHEY and CDR2 SVGAGI. The V gene lost 2 bases and the J gene lost 6 bases, with 5 bases spanning the gap. There are 13 residues in the CDR3. CDR3 sequence: CASSYVAANVLTF. The CDR3 coding sequence is TGTGCCAGCAGTTACGTGGCGGCCAACGTCCTGACTTTC.

This clone was observed once. The CDR3 DNA sequence: TGTGCCTGGAGTATCGACAGTGACACTGAAGCTTTCTTT. It encodes CAWSIDSDTEAFF. This chain connects TRBV30 to TRBJ1-1, with D perhaps TRBD1 (5 bases). V was shortened by 2 bases and J by 3 bases, with 10 bases between the two germline ends. The CDR3 extends over 13 amino acids. Germline loops: CDR1 GTSNPN, CDR2 SVGIG (reference sequence).

The chain couples TRBV12-3 or TRBV12-4 to TRBJ2-3; D is unresolved. Trimming shortened V by 1 base and J by 1 base, and 3 bases separated the two germline ends. CDR3 size: 13 residues. CDR3 residues: CASSLGRTDTQYF. In DNA, the CDR3 is TGTGCCAGCAGTTTAGGCCGCACAGATACGCAGTATTTT.

V gene TRBV10-1 combines with J gene TRBJ2-1, with 10 bases matching TRBD2. Germline V gives CDR1 WNHNN, CDR2 SYGVQD (reference sequence). This CDR3 comprises 15 residues. V dropped 6 bases and J dropped 6; count of bases not matched to a gene: 8. CDR3 bases: TGCGCCAGCAGCCCAGCGGGGGGGCTTTTCAATGAGCAGTTCTTC. It encodes CASSPAGGLFNEQFF.

The chain joins TRBV6-4 to TRBJ2-1; 11 bases are shared with TRBD1. This CDR3 comprises 17 residues. V was clipped by 4 bases and J by 3 bases; unmatched bases: 8. Per the germline V gene, CDR1 is MRHNA and CDR2 is SNTAGT. The CDR3 sequence is CASSVFPGQGVYNEQFF. The CDR3 nucleotides are TGTGCCAGCAGTGTTTTTCCGGGACAGGGGGTCTACAATGAGCAGTTCTTC.

V usage is TRBV29-1 and J usage is TRBJ2-1, with D unresolved. Germline loops: CDR1 SQVTM, CDR2 ANQGSEA. The CDR3 covers 13 residues. Trimming cost V 4 bases and J 6 bases, with 13 bases left between them. The CDR3 nucleotides read TGCAGCGTTGTCCACCCGACCAGCAATGAGCAGTTCTTC. Amino acids: CSVVHPTSNEQFF.

The gene calls are TRBV28 and TRBJ1-4; 7 bases line up with TRBD1. Losses at the gene ends were 2 bases for V and 8 bases for J; bases not matched to a gene: 2. The CDR3 extends over 13 amino acids. The germline V gene encodes CDR1 MDHEN and CDR2 SYDVKM. Here the CDR3 reads CASSLQGGEKLFF. The CDR3 nucleotides read TGTGCCAGCAGTTTACAGGGGGGCGAAAAACTGTTTTTT. The whole variable domain, remainder taken from reference TRBV28 and TRBJ1-4, is DVKVTQSSRYLVKRTGEKVFLECVQDMDHENMFWYRQDPGLGLRLIYFSYDVKMKEKGDIPEGYSVSREKKERFSLILESASTNQTSMYLCASSLQGGEKLFFGSGTQLSVL.

This chain uses TRBV7-6 with TRBJ2-5; D unresolved. The CDR3 sequence is 11 residues long. Germline V gene data show CDR1 as SGHVS and CDR2 as FNYEAQ. With 6 bases removed from V and 3 bases from J, the gap between germline ends came to 5 bases. CDR3 DNA: TGTGCCAGCAGTCGAAAAGAGACCCAGTACTTC. Encoded protein: CASSRKETQYF.

This chain's CDR3 is CASSSRELQPQHF. CDR3 DNA: TGTGCCAGCAGTTCCAGGGAATTACAGCCCCAGCATTTT. V gene TRBV27 combines with J gene TRBJ1-5; perhaps TRBD1 as D (5 bases). Germline lookup yields CDR1 MNHEY and CDR2 SMNVEV (reference sequence). This CDR3 is built from 13 residues. V lost 4 bases and J lost 7, with 11 bases in between.

This sequence joins TRBV4-1 and TRBJ1-2; 7 nucleotides line up with TRBD1. J gave up 0 bases and V 2 bases, and 6 bases lay outside the gene matches. CDR1 is MGHRA and CDR2 is YSYEKL in the germline V gene. The CDR3 is 16 residues long. Here the CDR3 reads CASSQQRGRTNYGYTF. The CDR3 DNA follows: TGCGCCAGCAGCCAACAGAGGGGGCGGACTAACTATGGCTACACCTTC.

This chain uses TRBV27 with TRBJ1-2, with D tentatively TRBD1 (5 bases). The V and J ends lost 6 bases and 2 bases respectively, with 13 bases between them. Germline loops: CDR1 MNHEY, CDR2 SMNVEV (reference sequence). This CDR3 has 14 amino acids. The CDR3 DNA follows: TGTGCCAGCAGCCCGGGACCCCAAAACTATGGCTACACCTTC. The encoded protein is CASSPGPQNYGYTF.

This clone was seen only a few times. The junction and the germline gene differ at one end; a read error may be behind it. The V call is TRBV2, the J call TRBJ2-7; 7 positions agree with TRBD1. The CDR3 contains 14 residues. Germline V CDR1 and CDR2: SNHLY, FYNNEI. CDR3 in DNA: TGTGCCAGCAGGGTCGGGACAGTCTCCGACGAGCAGTACTTC. Encoded protein: CASRVGTVSDEQYF.

The CDR3 is CASSLRGAGGADTQYF. CDR3 bases: TGCGCCAGCAGCTTGAGGGGCGCGGGGGGCGCAGATACGCAGTATTTT. The V and J genes are TRBV5-1 and TRBJ2-3, with TRBD2 matching over 8 bases. This CDR3 contains 16 residues. Germline V CDR1 and CDR2: SGHRS, YFSETQ. V dropped 1 base and J dropped 4; count of bases not matched to a gene: 8.

The chain couples TRBV29-1 to TRBJ2-3; TRBD1 agrees at 7 bases. The trim removed 3 bases at V and 5 bases at J, leaving 5 bases unmatched. The CDR3 spans 13 residues. The V gene's germline CDR1 is SQVTM and CDR2 ANQGSEA. The DNA for the CDR3 is TGCAGCGTTGAGCAAAGGGGGCAAGATACGCAGTATTTT. Translating it yields CSVEQRGQDTQYF.

The CDR3 loop is CASTREVATNTEAFF. CDR3 DNA sequence: TGTGCCAGCACCCGGGAGGTCGCAACGAACACTGAAGCTTTCTTT. The chain carries TRBV28 and TRBJ1-1; D gene uncertain. Between the trimmed V and J ends, which lost 7 bases and 1 base, there was a span of 16 bases. The CDR3 contains 15 residues. The germline gives CDR1 MDHEN, CDR2 SYDVKM.

This clone was found a few times. This chain uses TRBV19 with TRBJ1-2; no clear D. This CDR3 has 15 residues. The V gene lost 7 bases and the J gene lost 0 bases, with 15 bases spanning the gap. Germline V gives CDR1 LNHDA, CDR2 SQIVND (reference sequence). CDR3 nucleotides: TGTGCCAGTACCACACCCCGGACGGCTAACTATGGCTACACCTTC. Protein product: CASTTPRTANYGYTF.

The chain is built from TRBV5-1 and TRBJ2-3; D may match TRBD1 or TRBD2 (6 bases each). Per germline, CDR1 SGHRS and CDR2 YFSETQ. There are 15 residues in the CDR3. Trimming pared 4 bases from V and 4 bases from J, leaving 16 bases between. CDR3 sequence: CASSLGTWGPDTQYF. The CDR3 DNA follows: TGCGCCAGCAGCCTCGGGACTTGGGGGCCAGATACGCAGTATTTT.

The J gene is TRBJ2-2, the V gene TRBV13; TRBD2 is a possible D gene (6 bases). With 4 bases removed from V and 4 bases from J, the gap between germline ends came to 22 bases. The CDR3 spans 18 residues. Germline CDR1 reads PRHDT; CDR2 reads FYEKMQ (reference sequence). The CDR3 is CASSSGRTRRSSTGELFF. The CDR3 coding sequence is TGTGCCAGCAGCTCCGGGAGAACGCGGAGGTCGAGCACCGGGGAGCTGTTTTTT.